The 18 T cell receptor beta chains presented below share a single source sample, sequenced in a study of cytomegalovirus exposure and HLA in healthy donors. TCRdb's copy holds only in-frame clones and misses some; the assay was immunoSEQ multiplex PCR. The sample carries under 200,000 clones, less than 95% recorded once. Sample: PBMCs. The origin of the receptors is a woman under 30 in good health and CMV-seropositive.

This clone appeared a single time. This chain links TRBV14 with TRBJ2-5, with 13 positions matching TRBD2. After removal of 5 bases from V and 0 bases from J, the junction contained 3 bases not matched to a gene. The germline V gene has CDR1 SGHDN and CDR2 FVKESK. This CDR3 is 16 amino acids long. CDR3: CASSEGLAGDQETQYF. CDR3 nucleotide sequence: TGTGCCAGCAGCGAAGGACTAGCGGGGGACCAAGAGACCCAGTACTTC.

This clone was seen only once. The same CDR3 can be traced to other DNA sequences in this sample. The CDR3 DNA follows: TGTGCCTGGAACCTCTACCGGGACAGGAATAACTATGGCTACACCTTC. It is translated as CAWNLYRDRNNYGYTF. This sequence joins TRBV30 and TRBJ1-2; TRBD1 agrees at 8 bases. The CDR3 covers 16 residues. The V and J ends lost 4 bases and 1 base, in that order; junction bases with no gene match: 11. In germline, CDR1 is GTSNPN, CDR2 SVGIG (reference sequence).

The V gene is TRBV12-5, the J gene TRBJ1-4, with D unclear. This CDR3 region has 12 residues. V lost 1 base, J lost 8 bases, and 5 bases lay in between. CDR1 and CDR2 from the germline V gene are LGHNT and FRNRAP. CDR3 amino acids: CASGLGREKLFF. For the CDR3, the DNA is TGTGCTAGTGGTTTGGGGAGAGAAAAACTGTTTTTT.

The chain combines TRBV7-3 with TRBJ1-1; no firm D call. Germline V gene lookup returns CDR1 SGHTA and CDR2 FQGTGA. The V end lost 1 base, the J end lost 0 bases, and 6 bases lay between the germline ends. This CDR3 spans 14 amino acids. The DNA for the CDR3 is TGTGCCAGCAGCTTAATGAGGGTGAACACTGAAGCTTTCTTT. The encoded protein is CASSLMRVNTEAFF.

The chain couples TRBV9 to TRBJ1-2; D perhaps matches TRBD1 (5 bases). Per the germline V gene, CDR1 is SGDLS and CDR2 is YYNGEE. CDR3 length: 13 residues. The ends were cut back, 0 bases at V and 6 bases at J, with 9 bases in the middle. CDR3 DNA sequence: TGTGCCAGCAGCGTAGGGCAGGGCCATGGCTACACCTTC. Amino acid sequence: CASSVGQGHGYTF. Together with reference TRBV9 and TRBJ1-2, the CDR3 gives the full variable domain: DSGVTQTPKHLITATGQRVTLRCSPRSGDLSVYWYQQSLDQGLQFLIQYYNGEERAKGNILERFSAQQFPDLHSELNLSSLELGDSALYFCASSVGQGHGYTFGSGTRLTVV.

The genes are TRBV9 and TRBJ2-5; D is possibly TRBD1 (5 bases). Germline loops: CDR1 SGDLS, CDR2 YYNGEE. Trimming removed 0 bases from V and 1 base from J, with 13 bases in between. The CDR3 length is 16 residues. The CDR3: CASSVATQAGQETQYF. The CDR3 DNA is TGTGCCAGCAGCGTAGCTACACAGGCCGGCCAAGAGACCCAGTACTTC.

This clone has a single count. V is TRBV6-1 and J is TRBJ2-1, with D uncertain. The germline CDR1 and CDR2 sequences are MNHNS and SASEGT. This CDR3 has 13 amino acids. Trimming pared 6 bases from V and 5 bases from J, leaving 11 bases between. The CDR3 bases are TGTGCCAGCAGCCTATCCGCCCACAATGAGCAGTTCTTC. This sequence encodes CASSLSAHNEQFF.

V and J are TRBV5-6 and TRBJ2-7, with D hard to call. The germline V and J ends were trimmed by 0 bases and 3 bases, with 10 bases remaining between them. The germline V gene encodes CDR1 SGHDT and CDR2 YYEEEE. The CDR3 runs to 14 residues. The CDR3 here is CASSLGGDFYEQYF. Here the CDR3 DNA reads TGTGCCAGCAGCTTGGGAGGCGATTTCTACGAGCAGTACTTC. Using reference TRBV5-6 and TRBJ2-7 for the parts outside the CDR3, the full variable domain is DAGVTQSPTHLIKTRGQQVTLRCSPKSGHDTVSWYQQALGQGPQFIFQYYEEEERQRGNFPDRFSGHQFPNYSSELNVNALLLGDSALYLCASSLGGDFYEQYFGPGTRLTVT.

This chain connects TRBV9 to TRBJ2-1, with D possibly being TRBD1 (6 bases). Trimming pared 0 bases from V and 3 bases from J, leaving 13 bases between. Germline V gives CDR1 SGDLS, CDR2 YYNGEE. This CDR3 is built from 16 residues. CDR3: CASSVGETRGYNEQFF. The CDR3 coding sequence is TGTGCCAGCAGCGTAGGGGAGACCAGGGGCTACAATGAGCAGTTCTTC.

The V call is TRBV7-6, the J call TRBJ2-3; TRBD2 matches at 9 bases. This CDR3 is built from 15 residues. V dropped 1 base and J dropped 5; count of bases not matched to a gene: 4. Germline CDR1 is SGHVS and CDR2 is FNYEAQ. The CDR3 DNA sequence: TGTGCCAGCAGCTTAGTGGCGGGAGGGAAAGATACGCAGTATTTT. This encodes CASSLVAGGKDTQYF. Full variable domain (outside the CDR3, taken from reference TRBV7-6 and TRBJ2-3): GAGVSQSPRYKVTKRGQDVALRCDPISGHVSLYWYRQALGQGPEFLTYFNYEAQQDKSGLPNDRFSAERPEGSISTLTIQRTEQRDSAMYRCASSLVAGGKDTQYFGPGTRLTVL.

The chain couples TRBV4-2 to TRBJ2-7; 10 bases are shared with TRBD2. Germline V gene data show CDR1 as LGHNA and CDR2 as YNFKEQ. CDR3 length: 17 residues. V trimming: 4 bases; J trimming: 5 bases; junction bases outside the gene matches: 14. Here the CDR3 DNA reads TGTGCCAGCAGCCCGTTCGGGGGAGCGGGAGGGAGGGACGAGCAGTACTTC. Its protein product is CASSPFGGAGGRDEQYF.

This chain joins TRBV20-1 and TRBJ2-7; no firm D call. CDR3 length: 11 amino acids. V lost 4 bases and J lost 4, with 8 bases in between. Looked up from germline, CDR1 is DFQATT and CDR2 is SNEGSKA (reference sequence). The CDR3 reads CSATPRYEQYF. The CDR3 DNA follows: TGCAGTGCTACCCCCAGATACGAGCAGTACTTC.

This chain uses TRBV30 with TRBJ2-7; TRBD1 aligns across 8 bases. The CDR3 has 15 residues. Trimming took 0 bases from V and 6 from J; bases not matched to a gene: 10. The germline V gene encodes CDR1 GTSNPN and CDR2 SVGIG (reference sequence). The CDR3 is CAWSVSIGQGFEQYF. Written as DNA, the CDR3 is TGTGCCTGGAGTGTATCGATTGGACAGGGATTCGAGCAGTACTTC.

This clone was observed many times. The chain recombines TRBV9 with TRBJ1-1; TRBD1 aligns across 8 bases. Germline values: CDR1 SGDLS, CDR2 YYNGEE. This CDR3 has 15 residues. J lost 2 bases, V lost 6 bases, and 9 bases had no gene match. The CDR3 DNA follows: TGTGCCAGCACCCTACAGGGGGAACCCAACACTGAAGCTTTCTTT. Translating it yields CASTLQGEPNTEAFF.

V is TRBV14 and J is TRBJ2-3, with D perhaps TRBD2 (6 bases). The germline gives CDR1 SGHDN, CDR2 FVKESK. The CDR3 spans 15 residues. The ends were cut back, 2 bases at V and 4 bases at J, with 13 bases in the middle. This CDR3 reads CASSQRPGGADTQYF. As DNA, the CDR3 is TGTGCCAGCAGCCAACGCCCCGGAGGGGCAGATACGCAGTATTTT.

This clone was detected once. The gene calls are TRBV6-6 and TRBJ1-1; D is unclear. This CDR3 is 11 amino acids long. V was shortened by 0 bases and J by 7 bases, with 3 bases between the two germline ends. CDR1 MNHNY and CDR2 SVGAGI come from the germline V gene (reference sequence). The DNA for the CDR3 is TGTGCCAGCAGTTACTCCTATGAAGCTTTCTTT. This encodes CASSYSYEAFF.

This clone came up once. The rearrangement joins TRBV10-2 to TRBJ1-2; 8 nucleotides agree with TRBD1. Germline CDR1 and CDR2: WSHSY and SAAADI. This CDR3 contains 15 residues. Unmatched junction bases numbered 13, after V lost 7 bases and J lost 6 bases. DNA for the CDR3: TGCGCCAGCACCGCACCGGGACAGGTTCGGGATGGCTACACCTTC. It is translated as CASTAPGQVRDGYTF.

This chain connects TRBV5-1 to TRBJ2-3; 11 bases match TRBD2. CDR1 is SGHRS and CDR2 is YFSETQ in the germline V gene. The CDR3 is 16 amino acids. Trimming took 4 bases from V and 2 from J; bases not matched to a gene: 6. The CDR3 DNA follows: TGCGCCAGCAGCGCAACTAGCGGGGGAACCACAGATACGCAGTATTTT. This codes for CASSATSGGTTDTQYF.